These 27 T cell receptor beta chains were sequenced from one sample in a study of cytomegalovirus exposure and HLA in healthy donors. PCR employed 60 Vbeta and 13 Jbeta primers. Profiling relied on immunoSEQ multiplex PCR, and the TCRdb table lists in-frame clones only, not all of them. The repertoire holds some 130,000 clones, with roughly 80% as singletons. Sequenced: PBMCs. The receptors were gathered from a female donor in good health and CMV-seronegative.

V usage is TRBV7-9 and J usage is TRBJ2-5, with D hard to call. Germline loops: CDR1 SEHNR, CDR2 FQNEAQ (reference sequence). The CDR3 is 12 amino acids. The V and J ends lost 1 base and 5 bases respectively, with 5 bases between them. CDR3 loop: CASSLVSETQYF. DNA of the CDR3: TGTGCCAGCAGCTTAGTCTCGGAGACCCAGTACTTC. The whole variable domain, filled in from reference TRBV7-9 and TRBJ2-5, reads DTGVSQNPRHKITKRGQNVTFRCDPISEHNRLYWYRQTLGQGPEFLTYFQNEAQLEKSRLLSDRFSAERPKGSFSTLEIQRTEQGDSAMYLCASSLVSETQYFGPGTRLLVL.

The chain couples TRBV10-3 to TRBJ2-7; 9 nucleotides line up with TRBD2. Trimming took 7 bases from V and 2 from J; bases not matched to a gene: 6. Germline V gene sequence: CDR1 ENHRY, CDR2 SYGVKD. The length of the CDR3 is 14 residues. The CDR3 DNA is TGTGCCATCAAAGCGGGAGGCGATGCCTACGAGCAGTACTTC. This gives the protein CAIKAGGDAYEQYF.

This clone came up once. The rearrangement uses TRBV6-1 and TRBJ2-2; 11 bases agree with TRBD2. CDR1 is MNHNS, CDR2 SASEGT, per germline. The CDR3 has 15 amino acids. Unmatched junction bases numbered 6, after V lost 7 bases and J lost 5 bases. The CDR3 bases are TGTGCCAGCACCCCCCGACTAGCGGGAACCGGGGAGCTGTTTTTT. Its translation is CASTPRLAGTGELFF.

About this clone itself: A junction boundary mismatches the germline segment, possibly from a read error. The V and J genes are TRBV6-5 and TRBJ2-2, with D tentatively TRBD1 (6 bases). From germline, CDR1 is MNHEY and CDR2 SVGAGI. The CDR3 sequence is 13 residues long. CDR3 bases: TGTGCCTGCAGGGGCCCGAACACCGGGGAGCTGTTTTTT. Translation gives CACRGPNTGELFF.

The chain is built from TRBV6-6 and TRBJ2-2, with D perhaps TRBD2 (6 bases). In germline, CDR1 is MNHNY, CDR2 SVGAGI (reference sequence). V was pared by 5 bases and J by 8 bases, with 12 bases between. This CDR3 has 13 residues. CDR3: CASSLGGRGELFF. Written as DNA, the CDR3 is TGTGCCAGCAGTCTTGGAGGGAGGGGGGAGCTGTTTTTT.

The chain recombines TRBV28 with TRBJ1-2, with a possible D match to TRBD1 (5 bases). The germline CDR1 and CDR2 sequences are MDHEN and SYDVKM. The V end lost 5 bases, the J end lost 5 bases, and 15 bases lay between the germline ends. This CDR3 comprises 14 residues. The CDR3 DNA follows: TGTGCCAGCAGTCCCATTCAGGGACTATATGGCTACACCTTC. Protein product: CASSPIQGLYGYTF.

Points on this clone: One end of the junction varies from germline; a read error may be responsible. V is TRBV27 and J is TRBJ1-1; the D is unclear. This CDR3 spans 13 amino acids. Germline V gene data show CDR1 as MNHEY and CDR2 as SMNVEV (reference sequence). The CDR3 loop is CASSRSHVTEAFF. The CDR3 nucleotides read TGTGCCAGCAGCCGTTCACACGTGACTGAGGCTTTCTTT.

This clone was seen once. The chain combines TRBV10-3 with TRBJ2-5; no clear D. Germline loops: CDR1 ENHRY, CDR2 SYGVKD. V was shortened by 2 bases and J by 3 bases, with 10 bases between the two germline ends. The CDR3 runs to 14 residues. The CDR3, as DNA: TGTGCCATCAGTGAGAACCAGGTCGAAGAGACCCAGTACTTC. It is translated as CAISENQVEETQYF.

This clone has only one observation. The CDR3 is CASSLRAGSSYNEQFF. In DNA, the CDR3 is TGTGCCAGCAGCCTAAGAGCGGGAAGCTCCTACAATGAGCAGTTCTTC. The chain is built from TRBV7-6 and TRBJ2-1, with 7 bases fitting TRBD2. With 5 bases clipped from V and 0 bases from J, the junction kept 7 bases outside the gene matches. The CDR3 contains 16 residues. CDR1 and CDR2 from the germline V gene are SGHVS and FNYEAQ. Complete variable domain (other parts from reference TRBV7-6 and TRBJ2-1): GAGVSQSPRYKVTKRGQDVALRCDPISGHVSLYWYRQALGQGPEFLTYFNYEAQQDKSGLPNDRFSAERPEGSISTLTIQRTEQRDSAMYRCASSLRAGSSYNEQFFGPGTRLTVL.

A few counts support this clone. The chain employs TRBV5-1 and TRBJ1-1; possibly TRBD1 for D (5 bases). Germline-derived CDR1 and CDR2 are SGHRS and YFSETQ. V dropped 4 bases and J dropped 3 bases, with 10 bases sitting between them. The CDR3 spans 13 residues. The CDR3 sequence: CASSPGGDTEAFF. The CDR3 DNA sequence: TGCGCCAGCAGCCCTGGGGGGGACACTGAAGCTTTCTTT.

This chain uses TRBV10-3 with TRBJ2-7, with TRBD1 matching 11 bases. Trimming took 8 bases from V and 0 from J; bases not matched to a gene: 3. Germline CDR1 reads ENHRY; CDR2 reads SYGVKD. This CDR3 has 14 residues. In nucleotides, the CDR3 is TGTGCCATCGGGGGGACAGGGGGCTCCTACGAGCAGTACTTC. Its translation is CAIGGTGGSYEQYF.

The chain is built from TRBV30 and TRBJ1-1; tentatively, D is TRBD1 (5 bases). Trimming cost V 6 bases and J 10 bases, with 15 bases left between them. CDR1 and CDR2 (germline): GTSNPN, SVGIG (reference sequence). The CDR3 is 11 amino acids. CDR3 loop: CACPSGGRAFF. In DNA form, the CDR3 reads TGTGCCTGCCCCAGCGGGGGTAGAGCTTTCTTT.

This clone was seen a single time. The chain couples TRBV6-5 to TRBJ1-5, with TRBD1 as a possible D gene (5 bases). Between the trimmed V and J ends, which lost 6 bases and 4 bases, there was a span of 13 bases. The CDR3 contains 14 residues. The germline CDR1 and CDR2 sequences are MNHEY and SVGAGI. The CDR3 protein is CASRPTGGNQPQHF. CDR3 in DNA: TGTGCCAGCAGACCGACGGGGGGAAATCAGCCCCAGCATTTT.

The chain links TRBV7-3 to TRBJ2-1, with D possibly matching TRBD2 (5 bases). CDR1 SGHTA and CDR2 FQGTGA come from the germline V gene. This CDR3 contains 13 residues. V lost 5 bases, J lost 6 bases, and 11 bases lay in between. In nucleotides, the CDR3 is TGTGCCAGCAGCGTACTTCGGGGCAATGAGCAGTTCTTC. Protein sequence: CASSVLRGNEQFF.

The J gene is TRBJ1-1, the V gene TRBV14, with no clear D. V was shortened by 4 bases and J by 8 bases, with 14 bases between the two germline ends. The length of the CDR3 is 13 residues. CDR1 is SGHDN, CDR2 FVKESK, per germline. The CDR3 DNA sequence: TGTGCCAGCAGCCCGGAATACAGTATGGAAGCTTTCTTT. It codes for CASSPEYSMEAFF.

The rearrangement links TRBV20-1 to TRBJ2-3; tentatively, D is TRBD1 (6 bases). V was trimmed by 7 bases and J by 9 bases, leaving 14 bases between them. The CDR3 consists of 11 residues. The germline gives CDR1 DFQATT, CDR2 SNEGSKA (reference sequence). For the CDR3, the DNA is TGCAGTGTTATCCGGGACATCACGCAGTATTTT. Translated: CSVIRDITQYF.

V gene TRBV7-8 combines with J gene TRBJ1-5, with D possibly being TRBD1 (5 bases). V was cut by 1 base and J by 2 bases, with 12 bases left in between. This CDR3 contains 16 residues. Germline CDR1 is SGHVS and CDR2 is FQNEAQ. The CDR3 DNA reads as TGTGCCAGCAGCTTAGTCGGAGGGGATGGCAATCAGCCCCAGCATTTT. Protein sequence: CASSLVGGDGNQPQHF.

The gene calls are TRBV6-5 and TRBJ2-5, with 14 bases lining up with TRBD2. V lost 6 bases to trimming and J lost 3 bases; unmatched junction nucleotides: 3. CDR3 length: 15 residues. Per the germline V gene, CDR1 is MNHEY and CDR2 is SVGAGI. The CDR3 DNA reads as TGTGCCAGCAGAACGGGACTAGCGGGGGAAGAGACCCAGTACTTC. This translates into CASRTGLAGEETQYF.

The rearrangement uses TRBV19 and TRBJ2-3; D not certain. Germline V gene sequence: CDR1 LNHDA, CDR2 SQIVND (reference sequence). The CDR3 consists of 14 residues. V was trimmed by 4 bases and J by 4 bases, leaving 12 bases between them. CDR3: CASSTRSVADTQYF. DNA of the CDR3: TGTGCCAGTAGTACGAGGAGTGTCGCAGATACGCAGTATTTT.

This chain uses TRBV4-1 with TRBJ1-2; 9 bases are shared with TRBD1. Germline loops: CDR1 MGHRA, CDR2 YSYEKL. This CDR3 spans 16 amino acids. Trimming removed 3 bases from V and 1 base from J; junction bases left unmatched: 6. The CDR3 loop is CASSQGNRGLNYGYTF. CDR3 nucleotide sequence: TGCGCCAGCAGCCAGGGTAACAGGGGGCTTAACTATGGCTACACCTTC.

V is TRBV9 and J is TRBJ2-3; 7 nucleotides align to TRBD2. V was pared by 3 bases and J by 6 bases, with 10 bases of the junction left unmatched. The CDR3 is 15 amino acids. Germline CDR1 and CDR2: SGDLS and YYNGEE. CDR3 protein: CASSGGGGRGDTQYF. CDR3 nucleotides: TGTGCCAGCAGCGGCGGTGGAGGGAGGGGTGATACGCAGTATTTT.

The chain uses TRBV30 and TRBJ1-6, with D possibly TRBD1 on 5 matching bases. Trimming left V 2 bases short and J 11 bases short, with 22 bases between. CDR3 size: 16 residues. Per the germline V gene, CDR1 is GTSNPN and CDR2 is SVGIG (reference sequence). The CDR3 is CAWSSFGTPGDPPLHF. For the CDR3, the DNA is TGTGCCTGGAGTAGCTTCGGAACCCCGGGGGATCCACCCCTCCACTTT.

This clone has just a few counts. The genes are TRBV6-1 and TRBJ1-5, with D uncertain. The V and J ends lost 3 bases and 9 bases respectively, with 12 bases between them. Germline V gene sequence: CDR1 MNHNS, CDR2 SASEGT. CDR3 length equals 13 residues. The CDR3 loop reads CASSEVADRPQHF. In DNA, the CDR3 is TGTGCCAGCAGTGAGGTTGCGGATCGGCCCCAGCATTTT.

This clone has a handful of counts. The CDR3 protein is CASRTDTASEKLFF. CDR3 DNA: TGTGCCAGCAGGACAGACACTGCTAGTGAAAAACTGTTTTTT. The J gene is TRBJ1-4, the V gene TRBV2; a possible D gene is TRBD1 (5 bases). Germline-derived CDR1 and CDR2 are SNHLY and FYNNEI. This CDR3 contains 14 residues. The V and J ends lost 6 bases and 7 bases respectively, with 15 bases between them.

The chain has TRBV28 and TRBJ1-6; 9 bases are shared with TRBD1. V was clipped by 6 bases and J by 10 bases; unmatched bases: 10. CDR1 and CDR2 from the germline V gene are MDHEN and SYDVKM. This CDR3 has 15 amino acids. As DNA, the CDR3 is TGTGCCAGCAGCTCTACCGGGACAGGGTACTCACCCCTCCACTTT. Its protein is CASSSTGTGYSPLHF.

V gene TRBV5-4 combines with J gene TRBJ1-5, with D maybe TRBD1 (6 bases). V was pared by 8 bases and J by 5 bases, with 14 bases between. The CDR3 totals 13 residues. CDR1 is SGHNT and CDR2 is YYREEE in the germline V gene (reference sequence). The CDR3 region is CASSRGPDQPQHF. CDR3 DNA: TGTGCCAGTTCCAGGGGACCTGATCAGCCCCAGCATTTT. The whole variable domain, remainder taken from reference TRBV5-4 and TRBJ1-5, is ETGVTQSPTHLIKTRGQQVTLRCSSQSGHNTVSWYQQALGQGPQFIFQYYREEENGRGNFPPRFSGLQFPNYSSELNVNALELDDSALYLCASSRGPDQPQHFGDGTRLSIL.

V usage is TRBV5-1 and J usage is TRBJ1-2, with D maybe TRBD1 (5 bases). This CDR3 has 15 amino acids. Germline-derived CDR1 and CDR2 are SGHRS and YFSETQ. V lost 0 bases to trimming and J lost 6 bases, with 15 bases between them. CDR3 sequence (DNA): TGCGCCAGCAGCTTGGGAACAGGTGGATCTGATGGCTACACCTTC. This codes for CASSLGTGGSDGYTF.